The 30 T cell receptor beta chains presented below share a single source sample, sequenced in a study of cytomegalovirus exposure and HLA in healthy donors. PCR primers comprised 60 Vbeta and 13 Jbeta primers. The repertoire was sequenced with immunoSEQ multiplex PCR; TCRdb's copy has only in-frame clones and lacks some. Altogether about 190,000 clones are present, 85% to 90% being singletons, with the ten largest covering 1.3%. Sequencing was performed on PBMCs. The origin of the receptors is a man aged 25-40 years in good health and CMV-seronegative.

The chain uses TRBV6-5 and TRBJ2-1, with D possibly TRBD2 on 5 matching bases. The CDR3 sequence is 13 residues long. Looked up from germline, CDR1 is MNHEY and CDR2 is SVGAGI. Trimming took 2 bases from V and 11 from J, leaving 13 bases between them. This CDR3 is CASSYGGRSQQFF. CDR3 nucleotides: TGTGCCAGCAGTTACGGTGGGAGATCCCAGCAGTTCTTC.

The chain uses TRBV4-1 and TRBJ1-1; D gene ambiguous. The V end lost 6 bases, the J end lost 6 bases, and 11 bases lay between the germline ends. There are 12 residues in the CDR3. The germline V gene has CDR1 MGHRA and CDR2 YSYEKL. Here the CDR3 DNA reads TGCGCCAGCAGTTCGGGTGCCGCTGAAGCTTTCTTT. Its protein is CASSSGAAEAFF.

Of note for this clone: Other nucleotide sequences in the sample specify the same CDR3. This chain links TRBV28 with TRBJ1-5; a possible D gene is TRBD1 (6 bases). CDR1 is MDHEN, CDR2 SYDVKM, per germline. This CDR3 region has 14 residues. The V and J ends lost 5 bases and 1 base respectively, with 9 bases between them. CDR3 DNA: TGTGCCAGCAGTCTAGGACAGAGCAATCAGCCCCAGCATTTT. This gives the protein CASSLGQSNQPQHF.

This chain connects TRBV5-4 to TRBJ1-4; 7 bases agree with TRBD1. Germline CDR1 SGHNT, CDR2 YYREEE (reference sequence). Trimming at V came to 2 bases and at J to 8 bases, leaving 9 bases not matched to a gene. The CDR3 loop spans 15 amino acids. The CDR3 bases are TGTGCCAGCAGCTTAACGAGGGGACAGAAGGAAAAACTGTTTTTT. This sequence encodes CASSLTRGQKEKLFF.

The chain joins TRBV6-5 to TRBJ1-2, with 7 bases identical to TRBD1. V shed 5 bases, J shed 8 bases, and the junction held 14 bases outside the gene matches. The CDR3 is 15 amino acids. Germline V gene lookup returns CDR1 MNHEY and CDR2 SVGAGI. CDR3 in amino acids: CASSRDTGTVFGYTF. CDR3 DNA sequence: TGTGCCAGCAGTAGAGACACCGGGACAGTATTCGGCTACACCTTC.

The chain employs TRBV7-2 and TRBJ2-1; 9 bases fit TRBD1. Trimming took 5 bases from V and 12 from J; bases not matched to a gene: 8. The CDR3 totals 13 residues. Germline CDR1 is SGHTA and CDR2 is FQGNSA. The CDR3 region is CASSARDRAWQFF. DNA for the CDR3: TGTGCCAGCAGCGCCCGGGACAGGGCCTGGCAGTTCTTC.

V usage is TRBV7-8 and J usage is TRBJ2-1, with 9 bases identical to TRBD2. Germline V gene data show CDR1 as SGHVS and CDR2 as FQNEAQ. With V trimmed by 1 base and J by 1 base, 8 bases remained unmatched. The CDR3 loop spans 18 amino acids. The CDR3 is CASSLDPRGGGSYNEQFF. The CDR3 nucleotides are TGTGCCAGCAGCTTAGACCCGCGGGGGGGCGGGTCCTACAATGAGCAGTTCTTC.

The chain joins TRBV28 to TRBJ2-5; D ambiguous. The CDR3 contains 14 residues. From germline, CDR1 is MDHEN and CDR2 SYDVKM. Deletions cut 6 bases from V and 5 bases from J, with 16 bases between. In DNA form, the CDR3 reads TGTGCCAGCAGCCCCCCCGGTCCGGTCGAGACCCAGTACTTC. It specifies CASSPPGPVETQYF.

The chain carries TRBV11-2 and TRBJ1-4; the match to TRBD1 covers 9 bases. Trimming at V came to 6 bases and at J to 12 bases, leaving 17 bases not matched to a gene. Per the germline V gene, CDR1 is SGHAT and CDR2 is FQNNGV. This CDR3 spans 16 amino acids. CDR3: CASRLNSGTGREELFF. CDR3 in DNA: TGTGCCAGCAGGCTAAATTCCGGGACAGGGAGGGAAGAACTGTTTTTT. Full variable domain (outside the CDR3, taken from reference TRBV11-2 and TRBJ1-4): EAGVAQSPRYKIIEKRQSVAFWCNPISGHATLYWYQQILGQGPKLLIQFQNNGVVDDSQLPKDRFSAERLKGVDSTLKIQPAKLEDSAVYLCASRLNSGTGREELFFGSGTQLSVL.

The CDR3 sequence: CASSPTGGRETQYF. The CDR3 DNA sequence: TGTGCCAGTAGTCCGACAGGGGGTAGGGAGACCCAGTACTTC. V and J are TRBV19 and TRBJ2-5; 9 nucleotides match TRBD1. J gave up 5 bases and V 5 bases, and 6 bases lay outside the gene matches. The length of the CDR3 is 14 residues. Germline lookup yields CDR1 LNHDA and CDR2 SQIVND (reference sequence).

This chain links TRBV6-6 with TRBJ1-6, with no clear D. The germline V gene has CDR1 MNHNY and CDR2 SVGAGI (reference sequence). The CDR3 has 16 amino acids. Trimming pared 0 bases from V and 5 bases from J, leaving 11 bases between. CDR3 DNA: TGTGCCAGCAGTTACTCGGGCAGGAAGAATAATTCACCCCTCCACTTT. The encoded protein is CASSYSGRKNNSPLHF.

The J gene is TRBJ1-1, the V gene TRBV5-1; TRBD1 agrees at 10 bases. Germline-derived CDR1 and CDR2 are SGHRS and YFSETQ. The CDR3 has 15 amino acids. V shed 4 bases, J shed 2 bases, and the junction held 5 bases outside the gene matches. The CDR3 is CASSPGQGINTEAFF. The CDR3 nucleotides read TGCGCCAGCAGCCCGGGACAGGGGATTAACACTGAAGCTTTCTTT.

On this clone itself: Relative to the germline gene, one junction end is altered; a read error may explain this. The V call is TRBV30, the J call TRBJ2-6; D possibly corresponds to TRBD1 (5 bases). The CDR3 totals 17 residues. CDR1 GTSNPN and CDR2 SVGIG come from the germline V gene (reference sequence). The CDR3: CAWSVWGLTAGANGLTF. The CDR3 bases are TGTGCCTGGAGTGTTTGGGGCCTCACCGCTGGGGCCAACGGCCTGACTTTC.

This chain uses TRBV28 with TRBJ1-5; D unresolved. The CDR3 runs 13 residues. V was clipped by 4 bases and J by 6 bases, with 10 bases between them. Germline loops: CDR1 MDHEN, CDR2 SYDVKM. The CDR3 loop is CASSYAGFQPQHF. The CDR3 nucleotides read TGTGCCAGCAGTTACGCGGGATTTCAGCCCCAGCATTTT.

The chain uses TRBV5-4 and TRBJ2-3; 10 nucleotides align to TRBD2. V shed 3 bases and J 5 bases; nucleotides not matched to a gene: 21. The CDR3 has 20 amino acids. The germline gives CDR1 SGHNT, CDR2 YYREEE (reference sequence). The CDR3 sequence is CASSSRAAGGLFSVEDTQYF. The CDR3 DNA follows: TGTGCCAGCAGCTCCCGGGCAGCGGGAGGGCTTTTTTCTGTCGAAGATACGCAGTATTTT.

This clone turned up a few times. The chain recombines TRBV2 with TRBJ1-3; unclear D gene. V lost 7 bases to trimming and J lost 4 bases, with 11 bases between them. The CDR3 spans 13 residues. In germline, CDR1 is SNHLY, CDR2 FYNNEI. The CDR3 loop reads CASTTHRGNTIYF. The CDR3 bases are TGTGCCAGCACCACCCACAGAGGAAACACCATATATTTT.

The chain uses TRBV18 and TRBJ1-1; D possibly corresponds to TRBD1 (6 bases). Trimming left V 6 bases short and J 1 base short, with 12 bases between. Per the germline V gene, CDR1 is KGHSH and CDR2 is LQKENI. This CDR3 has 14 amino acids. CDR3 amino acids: CASSAVGQNTEAFF. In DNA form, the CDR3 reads TGTGCCAGCTCCGCGGTGGGACAGAACACTGAAGCTTTCTTT.

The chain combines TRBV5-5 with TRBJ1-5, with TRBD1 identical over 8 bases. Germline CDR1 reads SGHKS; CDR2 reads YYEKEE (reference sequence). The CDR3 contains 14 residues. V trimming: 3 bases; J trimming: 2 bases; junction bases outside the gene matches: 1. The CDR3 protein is CASSSTGGNQPQHF. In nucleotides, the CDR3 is TGTGCCAGCAGCTCGACAGGGGGCAATCAGCCCCAGCATTTT.

DNA for the CDR3: TGTGCCAGTAGTTTCCTTAATCAGCCCCAGCATTTT. Protein: CASSFLNQPQHF. The chain links TRBV19 to TRBJ1-5; D unclear. Germline lookup yields CDR1 LNHDA and CDR2 SQIVND (reference sequence). This CDR3 contains 12 residues. Trimming pared 5 bases from V and 4 bases from J, leaving 6 bases between.

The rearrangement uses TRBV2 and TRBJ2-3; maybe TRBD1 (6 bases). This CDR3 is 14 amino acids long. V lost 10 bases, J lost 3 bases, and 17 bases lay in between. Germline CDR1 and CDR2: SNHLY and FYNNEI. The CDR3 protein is CAISTGRKTDTQYF. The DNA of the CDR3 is TGTGCCATCTCCACAGGGCGAAAAACAGATACGCAGTATTTT.

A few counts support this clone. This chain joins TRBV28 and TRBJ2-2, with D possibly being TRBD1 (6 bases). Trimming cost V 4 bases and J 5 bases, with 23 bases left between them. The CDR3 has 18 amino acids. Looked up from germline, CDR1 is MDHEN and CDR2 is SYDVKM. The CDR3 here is CASSSYWIEGQGTGELFF. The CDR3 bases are TGTGCCAGCAGTTCGTATTGGATCGAGGGTCAGGGGACCGGGGAGCTGTTTTTT.

CDR3 sequence reads: CASRQTGNYSPLHF. The CDR3 DNA follows: TGTGCCAGCAGACAGACAGGGAACTATTCACCCCTCCACTTT. V gene TRBV2 combines with J gene TRBJ1-6, with 7 bases that match TRBD1. The CDR3 sequence is 14 residues long. The V gene's germline CDR1 is SNHLY and CDR2 FYNNEI. Germline trimming cut 6 bases from V and 8 bases from J; bases unmatched to any gene: 7.

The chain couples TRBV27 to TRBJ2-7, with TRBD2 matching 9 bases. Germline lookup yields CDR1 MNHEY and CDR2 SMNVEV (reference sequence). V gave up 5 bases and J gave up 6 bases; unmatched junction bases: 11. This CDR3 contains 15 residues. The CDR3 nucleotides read TGTGCCAGCAGTGGGGGGACTAGCTCGGCGGGCGAGCAGTACTTC. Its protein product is CASSGGTSSAGEQYF.

CDR3 in DNA: TGTGCCAGCAGCCGTCGTGAGGGGGCGATAACAGATACGCAGTATTTT. The encoded protein is CASSRREGAITDTQYF. This chain uses TRBV14 with TRBJ2-3; 7 nucleotides match TRBD1. CDR3 length equals 16 residues. The V segment lost 4 bases and the J segment 3 bases; nucleotides outside the gene matches: 10. The V gene's germline CDR1 is SGHDN and CDR2 FVKESK.

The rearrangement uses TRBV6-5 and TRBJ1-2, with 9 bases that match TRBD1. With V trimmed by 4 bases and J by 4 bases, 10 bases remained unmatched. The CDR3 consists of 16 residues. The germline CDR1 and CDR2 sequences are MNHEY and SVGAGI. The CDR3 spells CASSFTGTGFFYGYTF. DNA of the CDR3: TGTGCCAGCAGTTTTACCGGGACAGGGTTCTTCTATGGCTACACCTTC.

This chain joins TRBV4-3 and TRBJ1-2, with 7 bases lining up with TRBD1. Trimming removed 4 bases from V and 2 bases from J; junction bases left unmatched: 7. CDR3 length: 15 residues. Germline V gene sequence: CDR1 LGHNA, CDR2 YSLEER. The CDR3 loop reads CASSPETGLNYGYTF. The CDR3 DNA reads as TGCGCCAGCAGCCCCGAGACAGGGCTGAACTATGGCTACACCTTC.

CDR3 protein: CAWRQGNTEAFF. CDR3 bases: TGTGCCTGGAGACAGGGGAACACTGAAGCTTTCTTT. The chain has TRBV30 and TRBJ1-1, with D perhaps matching TRBD1 (6 bases). CDR1 and CDR2 (germline): GTSNPN, SVGIG (reference sequence). There are 12 residues in the CDR3. Trimming stripped 3 bases from V and 1 base from J, with 6 bases between. Based on the CDR3 plus reference TRBV30 and TRBJ1-1, the full variable domain is SQTIHQWPATLVQPVGSPLSLECTVEGTSNPNLYWYRQAAGRGLQLLFYSVGIGQISSEVPQNLSASRPQDRQFILSSKKLLLSDSGFYLCAWRQGNTEAFFGQGTRLTVV.

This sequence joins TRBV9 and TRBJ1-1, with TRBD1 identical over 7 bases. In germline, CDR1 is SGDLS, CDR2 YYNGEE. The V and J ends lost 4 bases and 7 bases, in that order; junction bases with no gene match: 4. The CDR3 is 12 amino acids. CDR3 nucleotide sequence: TGTGCCAGCAGCAGCGGACAGGTTGAAGCTTTCTTT. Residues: CASSSGQVEAFF.

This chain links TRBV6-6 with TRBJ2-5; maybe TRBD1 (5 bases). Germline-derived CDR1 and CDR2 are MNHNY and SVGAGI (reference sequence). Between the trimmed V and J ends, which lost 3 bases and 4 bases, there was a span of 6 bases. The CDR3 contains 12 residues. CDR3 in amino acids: CASSYRGETQYF. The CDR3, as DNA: TGTGCCAGCAGTTATAGGGGAGAGACCCAGTACTTC.

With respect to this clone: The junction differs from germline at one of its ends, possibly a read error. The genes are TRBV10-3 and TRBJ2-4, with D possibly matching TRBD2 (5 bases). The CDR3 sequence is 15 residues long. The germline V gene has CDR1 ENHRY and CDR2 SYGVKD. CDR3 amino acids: CAISEPDLAKNSQYF. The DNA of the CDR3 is TGTGCCATCAGTGAGCCAGACCTAGCCAAAAACAGTCAGTACTTC.